The 2 T cell receptor beta chains given below trace back to one sample, sequenced in a study of spatial heterogeneity in lung cancer. Time point: sample taken at primary tumor resection. Overall study findings and caveats: Expanded intratumoral alpha and beta TCR counts tracked tumor mutation counts.

Each CDR3 protein is one row after TCRdb ran MiXCR on the 5' RACE reads. The sample includes fewer than 4,500 distinct CDR3 sequences, less than 14% of them seen just once. Their cognate antigens are unknown. Here the sequenced sample was lung tumor tissue, taken at surgery. These receptors all come from a male donor with early-stage non-small cell lung cancer.

In DNA form, the CDR3 reads TGTGCCAGCAGTTTTACAGGGGGCTCATCCGGGGAGCTGTTTTTT. Residues: CASSFTGGSSGELFF. The V and J genes are TRBV28 and TRBJ2-2; TRBD1 agrees at 9 bases. CDR1 and CDR2 from the germline V gene are MDHEN and SYDVKM. The CDR3 spans 15 residues. V was clipped by 3 bases and J by 6 bases; unmatched bases: 5. Using reference TRBV28 and TRBJ2-2 for the parts outside the CDR3, the full variable domain is DVKVTQSSRYLVKRTGEKVFLECVQDMDHENMFWYRQDPGLGLRLIYFSYDVKMKEKGDIPEGYSVSREKKERFSLILESASTNQTSMYLCASSFTGGSSGELFFGEGSRLTVL.

The chain employs TRBV7-4 and TRBJ2-5; D gene uncertain. Germline loops: CDR1 SGHVT, CDR2 SQSDAQ. The germline V and J ends were trimmed by 4 bases and 1 base, with 13 bases remaining between them. The CDR3 is 15 residues long. The CDR3 coding sequence is TGTGCCAGCAGCTCTACTCCCAGTCCCCAAGAGACCCAGTACTTC. Its translation is CASSSTPSPQETQYF.